What follows is one TCR beta chain and its context. The antigen is undetermined. The sample comes from a study of cytomegalovirus exposure and HLA in healthy donors. Looking at the study overall: The Caucasian-associated ancestry cluster contained about four fifths of the approximately 400 genotyped donors.

Findings of the study overall: TCR beta chain V- and J-gene trimming was linked, in a later analysis, to a missense variant in DCLRE1C. Fewer N-insertions than the roughly 670-donor mean were reportedly shown by an Asian-associated ancestry cluster in a later analysis.

Germline assignment: CDR1 SGHTA and CDR2 FQGNSA. V lost 6 bases and J lost 13, with 10 bases in between. This CDR3 spans 11 amino acids. 60 Vbeta and 13 Jbeta primers were used in PCR. Only in-frame clones appear in the TCRdb table, and some are missing; sequencing was by immunoSEQ multiplex PCR. The sample includes about 90,000 clones, around 77% seen only once; the top ten take about 2%. The receptor comes from a boy younger than 18 in good health and CMV-seronegative. The chain joins TRBV7-2 to TRBJ1-6; D ambiguous. Material: PBMCs. This CDR3 is CASRFNSPLHF. CDR3 coding DNA: TGTGCCAGCAGATTCAACTCTCCCCTCCACTTT.